This TCR beta chain was sequenced during a study of T cells after yellow fever vaccination. This clonotype was counted a few times. This CDR3 region has 16 residues. V was pared by 4 bases and J by 2 bases, with 8 bases of the junction left unmatched. CDR1 SGHNT and CDR2 YYREEE come from the germline V gene (reference sequence). TCRdb itself ran the 5' RACE reads through MiXCR, one entry per CDR3 protein. The sample lists about 310,000 distinct CDR3 sequences; around 4% were seen once. The TCR was taken from a man aged 18 to 35 who received the YFV17D yellow fever vaccine. The material sequenced was PBMCs, taken on the day of the yellow fever booster vaccination. The gene calls are TRBV5-4 and TRBJ2-1; 8 bases are shared with TRBD1. For the CDR3, the DNA is TGTGCCAGCAGCCCCTCCGACAGGGGTACCTACAATGAGCAGTTCTTC. Translation gives CASSPSDRGTYNEQFF.